The clone carrying this T cell receptor beta chain was seen ten or more times. What it recognizes is unknown. The CDR3 has 15 amino acids. V gave up 1 base and J gave up 2 bases; unmatched junction bases: 2. Germline lookup yields CDR1 MGHDK and CDR2 SYGVNS. The data originate from a study of T cell repertoires in cytomegalovirus infection. Study-wide context: Carrying CMV and the relevant HLA type showed in public TCR beta signatures. The study, taken as a whole, reports: There were carriers of CMV plus the relevant HLA, and cumulative public TCR beta family frequency identified them. It was HLA-C-restricted CMV-specific TCR beta clonotypes that dominated the response ex vivo.

MiXCR, run by TCRdb on the reads, gives a single entry per CDR3 protein. The data show roughly 320,000 distinct CDR3 sequences, roughly 9.3% seen once. This rearrangement joins TRBV25-1 to TRBJ1-3; 7 bases line up with TRBD1. The sequencing input was PBMCs. This sequence originates from a human donor in good health (CMV status not recorded). Some clones in this sample may be carry-over from other donors' samples. CDR3 sequence reads: CASSEFGQAGNTIYF. DNA of the CDR3: TGTGCCAGCAGTGAATTTGGACAGGCTGGAAACACCATATATTTT.